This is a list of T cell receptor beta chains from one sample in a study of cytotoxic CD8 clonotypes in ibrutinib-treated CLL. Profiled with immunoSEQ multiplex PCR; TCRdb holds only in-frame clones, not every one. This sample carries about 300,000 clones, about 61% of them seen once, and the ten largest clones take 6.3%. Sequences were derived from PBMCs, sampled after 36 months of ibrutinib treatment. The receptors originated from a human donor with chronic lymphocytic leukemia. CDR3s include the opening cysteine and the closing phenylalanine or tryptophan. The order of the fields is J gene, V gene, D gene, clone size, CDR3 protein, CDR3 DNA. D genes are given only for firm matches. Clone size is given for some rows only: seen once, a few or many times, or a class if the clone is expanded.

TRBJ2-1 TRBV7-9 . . CASSSIEASSYNEQFF TGTGCCAGCAGCTCCATTGAGGCTAGCTCCTACAATGAGCAGTTCTTC
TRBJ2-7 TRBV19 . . CASSSWDRTFGYEQYF TGTGCCAGTAGTTCTTGGGATCGGACATTCGGCTACGAGCAGTACTTC
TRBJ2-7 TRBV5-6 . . CASSFPASYEQYF TGTGCCAGCAGCTTTCCAGCGTCCTACGAGCAGTACTTC
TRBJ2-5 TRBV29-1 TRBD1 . CSVEDMDRETQYF TGCAGCGTTGAAGATATGGACAGGGAGACCCAGTACTTC
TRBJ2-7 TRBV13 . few CASSPRTEAGISSYEQYF TGTGCCAGCAGCCCCCGTACAGAAGCCGGGATCAGCTCCTACGAGCAGTACTTC
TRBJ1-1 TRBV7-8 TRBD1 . CASSLETGGYTEAFF TGTGCCAGCAGCTTAGAGACAGGGGGCTATACTGAAGCTTTCTTT
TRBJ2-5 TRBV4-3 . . CASSQETGQTQYF TGCGCCAGCAGCCAAGAGACGGGTCAGACCCAGTACTTC
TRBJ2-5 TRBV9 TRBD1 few CASSLRRDRVVKTQYF TGTGCCAGCAGCCTTCGTAGGGACAGGGTTGTAAAGACCCAGTACTTC
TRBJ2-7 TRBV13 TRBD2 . CASSPRKASGGFYEQYF TGTGCCAGCAGCCCCCGTAAGGCTTCGGGGGGTTTCTACGAGCAGTACTTC
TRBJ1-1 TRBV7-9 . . CASSWFSENTEAFF TGTGCCAGCAGCTGGTTCTCAGAGAACACTGAAGCTTTCTTT
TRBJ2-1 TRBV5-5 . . CASSSLDNEQFF TGTGCCAGCAGCTCACTAGACAATGAGCAGTTCTTC
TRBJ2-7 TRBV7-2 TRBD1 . CASSHSSPGQGAYEQYF TGTGCCAGCAGCCATTCCTCACCGGGACAGGGGGCCTACGAGCAGTACTTC
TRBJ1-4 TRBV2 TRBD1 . CASNRQGIGKLFF TGTGCCAGCAACCGACAGGGGATTGGAAAACTGTTTTTT
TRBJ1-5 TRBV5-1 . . CASSEGPHQPQHF TGCGCCAGCAGTGAAGGGCCCCATCAGCCCCAGCATTTT
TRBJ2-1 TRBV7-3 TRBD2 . CASSADGLAGWPEQFF TGTGCCAGCAGCGCCGACGGACTAGCGGGATGGCCTGAGCAGTTCTTC
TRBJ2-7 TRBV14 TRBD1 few CASSRDSLSYEQYF TGTGCCAGCAGCCGGGACAGCCTTTCTTACGAGCAGTACTTC
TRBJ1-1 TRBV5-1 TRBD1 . CASSMGQGTEAFF TGCGCCAGCAGCATGGGACAGGGGACTGAAGCTTTCTTT
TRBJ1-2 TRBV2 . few CASSDSTNYGYTF TGTGCCAGCAGTGATAGTACCAACTATGGCTACACCTTC
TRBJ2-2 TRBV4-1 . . CASSQVISGADGGELFF TGCGCCAGCAGCCAAGTAATCTCAGGGGCAGATGGCGGGGAGCTGTTTTTT
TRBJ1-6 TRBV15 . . CATSSRVNPSSYNSPLHF TGTGCCACCAGTTCACGGGTAAACCCGAGCTCCTATAATTCACCCCTCCACTTT
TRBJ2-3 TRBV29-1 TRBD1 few CSVEVRDRVNTQYF TGCAGCGTTGAAGTCCGGGACAGGGTGAATACGCAGTATTTT
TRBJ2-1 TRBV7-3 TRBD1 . CASSPGQGAWEQFF TGTGCCAGCAGCCCGGGACAGGGGGCTTGGGAGCAGTTCTTC
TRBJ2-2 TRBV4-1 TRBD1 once CASSPQGWPNTGELFF TGCGCCAGCAGCCCACAGGGGTGGCCGAACACCGGGGAGCTGTTTTTT
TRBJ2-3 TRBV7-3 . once CASSPLGVGTDTQYF TGTGCCAGCAGCCCCCTGGGAGTTGGCACAGATACGCAGTATTTT
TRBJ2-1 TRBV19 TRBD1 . CASSTGTGGMVLLFF TGTGCCAGTAGTACAGGGACAGGAGGAATGGTCCTTTTATTCTTC
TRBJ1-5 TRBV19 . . CASSPRAGSNQPQHF TGTGCCAGTAGTCCAAGGGCTGGCAGCAATCAGCCCCAGCATTTT
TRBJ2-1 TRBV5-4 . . CASSLALVSYNEQFF TGTGCCAGCAGCTTGGCCCTGGTCTCCTACAATGAGCAGTTCTTC
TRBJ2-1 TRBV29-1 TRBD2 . CSVRTGILGTSGRSSYNEQFF TGCAGCGTAAGGACAGGAATATTAGGTACTAGCGGGAGGAGCTCCTACAATGAGCAGTTCTTC
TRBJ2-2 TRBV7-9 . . CASSLAGPNTGELFF TGTGCCAGCAGCTTAGCAGGACCGAACACCGGGGAGCTGTTTTTT
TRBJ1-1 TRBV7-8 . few CASSLIGTEAFF TGTGCCAGCAGCTTAATTGGCACTGAAGCTTTCTTT
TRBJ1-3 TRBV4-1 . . CASKRVYGNTIYF TGCGCCAGCAAGCGGGTTTACGGAAACACCATATATTTT
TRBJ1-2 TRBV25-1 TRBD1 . CASSETGYLNYGYTF TGTGCCAGCAGTGAGACAGGGTACCTTAACTATGGCTACACCTTC
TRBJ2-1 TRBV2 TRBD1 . CASSDFWGQGDSYNEQFF TGTGCCAGCAGTGATTTTTGGGGACAGGGGGACTCCTACAATGAGCAGTTCTTC
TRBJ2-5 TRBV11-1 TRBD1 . CASSPHRDRKGETQYF TGTGCCAGCAGCCCCCACCGGGACAGGAAGGGAGAGACCCAGTACTTC
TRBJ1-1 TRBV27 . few CAGLRGNTEAFF TGTGCCGGCCTTCGAGGGAACACTGAAGCTTTCTTT
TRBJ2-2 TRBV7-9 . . CASSPPGLTYLNTGELFF TGTGCCAGCAGCCCTCCAGGACTTACATACTTGAACACCGGGGAGCTGTTTTTT
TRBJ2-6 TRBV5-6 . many CASSLVGGAVGANVLTF TGTGCCAGCAGCTTGGTCGGGGGAGCGGTAGGGGCCAACGTCCTGACTTTC
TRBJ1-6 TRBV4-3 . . CASSHLLGSPLHF TGCGCCAGCAGCCATCTGTTGGGTTCACCCCTCCACTTT
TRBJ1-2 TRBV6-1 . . CASSEAFGGGNYGYTF TGTGCCAGCAGTGAAGCGTTCGGGGGGGGTAACTATGGCTACACCTTC
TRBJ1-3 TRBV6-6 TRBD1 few CASSYRQGSSGNTIYF TGTGCCAGCAGTTACCGACAGGGAAGCTCTGGAAACACCATATATTTT
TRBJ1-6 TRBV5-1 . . CASQGNNSPLHF TGCGCCAGCCAGGGGAACAATTCACCCCTCCACTTT
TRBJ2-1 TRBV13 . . CASSSGTPRVNEQFF TGTGCCAGCAGCTCCGGGACTCCGAGGGTAAATGAGCAGTTCTTC
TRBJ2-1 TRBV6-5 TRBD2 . CASSYGSGGSWQFF TGTGCCAGCAGTTACGGGTCGGGAGGGTCCTGGCAGTTCTTC
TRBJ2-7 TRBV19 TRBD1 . CAIRGPNYEQYF TGTGCCATCAGGGGGCCGAATTACGAGCAGTACTTC
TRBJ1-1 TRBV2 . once CASSLIRVGDTEAFF TGTGCCAGCAGTTTGATCAGGGTAGGGGACACTGAAGCTTTCTTT
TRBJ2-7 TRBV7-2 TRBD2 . CASSPSSGRARQYF TGTGCCAGCAGCCCATCTAGCGGGAGGGCCAGGCAGTACTTC
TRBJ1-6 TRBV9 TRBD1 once CASSMGQAPFGSYNSPLHF TGTGCCAGCAGCATGGGACAGGCCCCCTTCGGCTCCTATAATTCACCCCTCCACTTT
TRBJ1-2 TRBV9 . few CASSVGGRSPGYTF TGTGCCAGCAGCGTAGGGGGGCGCTCCCCTGGCTACACCTTC